This is a list of T cell receptor beta chains from one sample in a study of T cells in localized non-small cell lung cancer. Libraries were prepared by immunoSEQ multiplex PCR; TCRdb keeps only in-frame clonotypes and omits some of them. The sample includes around 41,000 clones, more than 75% of them seen just once. Sequences were derived from peripheral blood, sampled before any cancer treatment. These receptor sequences come from a man aged 40 to 69 with stage I lung adenocarcinoma. Both conserved end residues are part of each CDR3. Each record gives: D gene, clone size, V gene, J gene, CDR3 DNA, CDR3 protein. The D gene is left open where the match is weak. Some rows have no size entry. The others give once, few or many, or a class for an expanded clone.

TRBD1	.	TRBV9	TRBJ2-3	TGTGCCAGCAGCCTGGACAGGGAAGGCACAGATACGCAGTATTTT	CASSLDREGTDTQYF
TRBD2	.	TRBV4-2	TRBJ2-5	TGTGCCAGCAGCCTAAAGCCATCCGCTAGCGGGAGTGAGACCCAGTACTTC	CASSLKPSASGSETQYF
TRBD1	once	TRBV2	TRBJ2-7	TGTGCCAGCAGTGAACCCACCGGGACAGGGGCCGAGCAGTACTTC	CASSEPTGTGAEQYF
.	.	TRBV6-5	TRBJ1-1	TGTGCCAGCAGGATGGAACAGAGGGGCACTGAAGCTTTCTTT	CASRMEQRGTEAFF
.	.	TRBV18	TRBJ2-3	TGTGCCAGCTCCCGCGGTTCGGTTTTGGGCACAGATACGCAGTATTTT	CASSRGSVLGTDTQYF
TRBD2	.	TRBV6-6	TRBJ2-1	TGTGCCAGCAGCCGAGGACTAGCGGTATACAATGAGCAGTTCTTC	CASSRGLAVYNEQFF
TRBD1	once	TRBV9	TRBJ1-4	TGTGCCAGCAGCACCCGGGACAGGGCGGATGAAAAACTGTTTTTT	CASSTRDRADEKLFF
.	once	TRBV11-2	TRBJ2-2	TGTGCCAGCAGCTTCGGGGGCACGGACACCGGGGAGCTGTTTTTT	CASSFGGTDTGELFF
.	.	TRBV29-1	TRBJ1-2	TGCAGCGTTGATAGGCCAGCTCCCGGGGACTATGGCTACACCTTC	CSVDRPAPGDYGYTF
.	.	TRBV30	TRBJ1-2	TGTGCCTGGAGTGTGACAGGAAACTATGGCTACACCTTC	CAWSVTGNYGYTF
.	once	TRBV28	TRBJ2-7	TGTGCCAGCAGCCCCCATAAATCCTACGAGCAGTACTTC	CASSPHKSYEQYF
.	once	TRBV6-6	TRBJ1-4	TGTGCCAGCAGAAGAGAGGGAGAGAATGAAAAACTGTTTTTT	CASRREGENEKLFF
.	once	TRBV7-2	TRBJ1-4	TGTGCCAGCAGCGGCCGGACCCCAGAAACTAATGAAAAACTGTTTTTT	CASSGRTPETNEKLFF
.	.	TRBV5-1	TRBJ1-4	TGCGCCAGCAGCCCGGACAGCCCTAATGAAAAACTGTTTTTT	CASSPDSPNEKLFF
.	.	TRBV7-9	TRBJ2-7	TGTGCCAGCAGCCCCGCGACGGGTTCCTACGAGCAGTACTTC	CASSPATGSYEQYF
TRBD2	.	TRBV5-1	TRBJ2-7	TGCGCCAGCAGTTCAAAAGGACTAGCGGGAGGCAGGATCTCCTACGAGCAGTACTTC	CASSSKGLAGGRISYEQYF
.	.	TRBV2	TRBJ2-7	TGTGCCAGCAGGGACTTCACCTACGAGCAGTACTTC	CASRDFTYEQYF
.	.	TRBV6-6	TRBJ2-1	TGTGCCAGCAGTTACTGGGGCAGGGGCGATGAGCAGTTCTTC	CASSYWGRGDEQFF
TRBD1	.	TRBV29-1	TRBJ1-2	TGCAGCGTCGGGACAGGGGCCGGATATGGCTACACCTTC	CSVGTGAGYGYTF
TRBD1	.	TRBV7-8	TRBJ2-7	TGTGCCAGCAGCTTGGACAGGGGTGGGCAGTACTTC	CASSLDRGGQYF
TRBD2	.	TRBV7-2	TRBJ2-5	TGTGCCAGCAGCTTAAGGGAGGGTATGGTGCGAGAGACCCAGTACTTC	CASSLREGMVRETQYF
.	.	TRBV2	TRBJ1-2	TGTGCCAGCAGTGAAGTGGGGACAATGCCCGGGAATGGCTACACCTTC	CASSEVGTMPGNGYTF
TRBD2	.	TRBV7-2	TRBJ2-1	TGTGCCAGCAGCTTTGGTACTAGCGGGGACCAGTTCTTC	CASSFGTSGDQFF
.	.	TRBV7-9	TRBJ2-1	TGTGCCAGCAGCTTAGCGCCGGGGAGGCTGGATGAGCAGTTCTTC	CASSLAPGRLDEQFF
TRBD1	.	TRBV4-1	TRBJ1-5	TGCGCCAGCAGCCTAGGGGGCGGCAATCAGCCCCAGCATTTT	CASSLGGGNQPQHF
TRBD1	once	TRBV15	TRBJ2-1	TGTGCCACCAGCAGAGTGGGCAGGGGGTCCTACAATGAGCAGTTCTTC	CATSRVGRGSYNEQFF
.	.	TRBV4-3	TRBJ2-2	TGCGCCAGCAGCCGTGCCAGGGCCGGCACCGGGGAGCTGTTTTTT	CASSRARAGTGELFF
.	.	TRBV5-4	TRBJ2-3	TGTGCCAGCAGCTTGGGAGGTTTGGATACGCAGTATTTT	CASSLGGLDTQYF
.	.	TRBV18	TRBJ1-4	TGTGTCAGCTCACCACCCTCAACTAATGAAAAACTGTTTTTT	CVSSPPSTNEKLFF
.	.	TRBV28	TRBJ1-5	TGTGCCAGCAGTTTTGCCGGGGGCGGCAATCAGCCCCAGCATTTT	CASSFAGGGNQPQHF
TRBD1	.	TRBV18	TRBJ1-1	TGTGCCAGCTCACCACCCTTAAGGACAGGGGGCGAGACTGAAGCTTTCTTT	CASSPPLRTGGETEAFF
.	.	TRBV7-2	TRBJ2-3	TGTGCCAGCAGCTTAGAAGTCAGAAGCACAGATACGCAGTATTTT	CASSLEVRSTDTQYF
.	once	TRBV7-3	TRBJ2-1	TGTGCCAGCAGCTTGGGACCTCTCTCCTACAATGAGCAGTTCTTC	CASSLGPLSYNEQFF
.	.	TRBV14	TRBJ2-1	TGTGCCAGCAGCCAATATATTGGGAATGAGCAGTTCTTC	CASSQYIGNEQFF
.	.	TRBV28	TRBJ1-5	TGTGCCAGCAGTTTGTGGAGGAGCAGCAATCAGCCCCAGCATTTT	CASSLWRSSNQPQHF